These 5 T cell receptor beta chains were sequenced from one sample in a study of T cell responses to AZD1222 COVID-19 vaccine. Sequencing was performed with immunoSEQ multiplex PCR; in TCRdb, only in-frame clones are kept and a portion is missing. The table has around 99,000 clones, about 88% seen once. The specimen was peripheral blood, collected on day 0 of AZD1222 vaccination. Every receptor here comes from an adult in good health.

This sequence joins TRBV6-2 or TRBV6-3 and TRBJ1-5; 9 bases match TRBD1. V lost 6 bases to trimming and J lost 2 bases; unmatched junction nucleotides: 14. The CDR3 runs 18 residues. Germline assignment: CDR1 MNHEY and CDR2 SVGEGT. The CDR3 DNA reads TGTGCCAGCAGCCAAACACTACAGGGGGCGAGTGGCAATCAGCCCCAGCATTTT. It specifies CASSQTLQGASGNQPQHF.

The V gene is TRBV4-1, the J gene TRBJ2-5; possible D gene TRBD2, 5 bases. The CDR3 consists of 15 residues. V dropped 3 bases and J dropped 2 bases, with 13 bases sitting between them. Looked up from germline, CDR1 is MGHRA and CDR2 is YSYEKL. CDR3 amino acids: CASSQNPDLQETQYF. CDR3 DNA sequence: TGCGCCAGCAGCCAGAACCCGGACTTACAAGAGACCCAGTACTTC.

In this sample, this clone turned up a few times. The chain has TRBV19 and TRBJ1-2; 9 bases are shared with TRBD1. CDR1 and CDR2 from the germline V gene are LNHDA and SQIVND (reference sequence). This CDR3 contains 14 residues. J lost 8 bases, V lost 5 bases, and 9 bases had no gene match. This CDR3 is CASSEQGAVEGYTF. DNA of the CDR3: TGTGCCAGTAGTGAACAGGGGGCCGTGGAGGGCTACACCTTC.

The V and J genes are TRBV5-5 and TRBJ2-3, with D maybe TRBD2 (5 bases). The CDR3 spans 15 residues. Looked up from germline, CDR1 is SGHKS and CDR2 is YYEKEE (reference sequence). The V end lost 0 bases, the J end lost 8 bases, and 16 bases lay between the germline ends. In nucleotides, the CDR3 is TGTGCCAGCAGCTTGGAGGAGTGGGAGAGCGGTACGCAGTATTTT. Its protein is CASSLEEWESGTQYF.

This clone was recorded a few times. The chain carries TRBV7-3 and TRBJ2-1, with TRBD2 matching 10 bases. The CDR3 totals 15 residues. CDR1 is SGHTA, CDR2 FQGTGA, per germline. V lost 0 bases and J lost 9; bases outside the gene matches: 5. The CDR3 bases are TGTGCCAGCAGCTTAACGACTAGCGGGCCCAGTGAGCAGTTCTTC. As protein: CASSLTTSGPSEQFF.